The 7 T cell receptor beta chains reported below all come from one sample, sequenced in a study of blood T cells in healthy people across ages (dated by TCRdb to 2015 to 2017). Libraries were constructed by 5' RACE. The sequencer listed for this sample is Illumina HiSeq 2500. The second PCR ran for roughly 7 to 11 cycles and used a J-beta primer mix along with a sample-barcoded 5' primer. The public reads were reanalyzed by TCRdb: fastp trimming at Q25, MiXCR alignment, in-frame beta chains only. Every entry covers one CDR3 protein and lists the most common genes and DNA from its rows. Within this sample are approximately 670,000 distinct CDR3 sequences, with around 43% of them counted one time only. The biggest ten clones account for around 30% of the sample. Sequenced input: blood. The source is a man older than 75 in good health.

There are a few counts of this clonotype. The J gene is TRBJ2-7, the V gene TRBV10-2, with D tentatively TRBD1 or TRBD2 (5 bases each). CDR1 WSHSY and CDR2 SAAADI come from the germline V gene. The CDR3 consists of 17 residues. Trimming shortened V by 2 bases and J by 3 bases, and 20 bases separated the two germline ends. CDR3 nucleotides: TGCGCCAGCAGTGAGGCTAAACGGGGCCCCTCCGGCTACGAGCAGTACTTC. Its protein is CASSEAKRGPSGYEQYF.

This clonotype occurred a few times. The gene calls are TRBV20-1 and TRBJ2-5; 9 nucleotides line up with TRBD1. Germline V gene data show CDR1 as DFQATT and CDR2 as SNEGSKA (reference sequence). Trimming cost V 4 bases and J 5 bases; bases outside gene matches: 14. The CDR3 loop spans 16 amino acids. The CDR3: CSAIPNLQGAGETQYF. CDR3 sequence (DNA): TGCAGTGCTATCCCTAACCTACAGGGGGCCGGGGAGACCCAGTACTTC.

The V call is TRBV15, the J call TRBJ2-1, with a tentative D call TRBD2 (6 bases). CDR1 and CDR2 from the germline V gene are LNHNV and YYDKDF (reference sequence). The CDR3 is 15 residues long. V gave up 4 bases and J gave up 6 bases, with 16 bases separating them. The CDR3 nucleotides read TGTGCCACCAGCATAACCCCAGGAGGGATCAATGAGCAGTTCTTC. Translated, it gives CATSITPGGINEQFF.

This clonotype has just a few counts. The chain employs TRBV27 and TRBJ1-2, with 8 nucleotides matching TRBD1. Looked up from germline, CDR1 is MNHEY and CDR2 is SMNVEV (reference sequence). With V trimmed by 3 bases and J by 0 bases, 9 bases remained unmatched. The CDR3 has 17 residues. The CDR3 DNA is TGTGCCAGCAGTTTGCAGGGGGCTCTTACCACTAACTATGGCTACACCTTC. This sequence encodes CASSLQGALTTNYGYTF.

The J gene is TRBJ2-2, the V gene TRBV6-2 or TRBV6-3, with 7 nucleotides matching TRBD2. CDR1 is MNHEY and CDR2 is SVGEGT in the germline V gene. Trimming at V came to 8 bases and at J to 0 bases, leaving 6 bases not matched to a gene. This CDR3 is 15 amino acids long. CDR3 amino acids: CASLYSGPNTGELFF. DNA of the CDR3: TGTGCCAGCCTTTATAGCGGGCCGAACACCGGGGAGCTGTTTTTT.

This chain joins TRBV28 and TRBJ1-2; no definite D call. The ends were cut back, 5 bases at V and 4 bases at J, with 17 bases in the middle. Germline loops: CDR1 MDHEN, CDR2 SYDVKM. The CDR3 covers 15 residues. The CDR3 protein is CASSPAAAGFYGYTF. As DNA, the CDR3 is TGTGCCAGCAGTCCCGCCGCAGCCGGTTTCTATGGCTACACCTTC.

This clonotype is a singleton in its sample. CDR3 DNA sequence: TGCGCCAGCAGCAAGGACGGTTACAATGAGCAGTTCTTC. Its protein is CASSKDGYNEQFF. The V and J genes are TRBV5-1 and TRBJ2-1; D is ambiguous. Trimming shortened V by 4 bases and J by 4 bases, and 9 bases separated the two germline ends. Germline V lookup: CDR1 SGHRS, CDR2 YFSETQ. The CDR3 consists of 13 residues. Drawing the rest from reference TRBV5-1 and TRBJ2-1, the complete variable domain is KAGVTQTPRYLIKTRGQQVTLSCSPISGHRSVSWYQQTPGQGLQFLFEYFSETQRNKGNFPGRFSGRQFSNSRSEMNVSTLELGDSALYLCASSKDGYNEQFFGPGTRLTVL.